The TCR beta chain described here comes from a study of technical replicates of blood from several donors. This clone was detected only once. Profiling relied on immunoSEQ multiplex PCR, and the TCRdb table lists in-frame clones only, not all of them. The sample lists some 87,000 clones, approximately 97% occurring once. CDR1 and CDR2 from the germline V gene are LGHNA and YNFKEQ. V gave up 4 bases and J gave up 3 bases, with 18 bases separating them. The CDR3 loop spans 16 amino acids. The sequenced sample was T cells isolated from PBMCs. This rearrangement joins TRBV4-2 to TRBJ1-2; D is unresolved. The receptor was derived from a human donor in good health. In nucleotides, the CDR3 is TGTGCCAGCAGCCCCGAAGTGGAGTCACTCTACTATGGCTACACCTTC. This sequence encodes CASSPEVESLYYGYTF.